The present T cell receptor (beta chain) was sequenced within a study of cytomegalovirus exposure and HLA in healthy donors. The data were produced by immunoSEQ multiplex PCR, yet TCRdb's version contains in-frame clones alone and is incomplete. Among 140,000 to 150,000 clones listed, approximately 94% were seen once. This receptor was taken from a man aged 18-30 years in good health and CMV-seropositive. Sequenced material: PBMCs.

The CDR3 nucleotides read TGTGCCAGCAGCCCGAACCGCCTAGCCCCCGGGGAGCTGTTTTTT. This encodes CASSPNRLAPGELFF. The chain employs TRBV5-4 and TRBJ2-2; D might be TRBD2 (5 bases). The V and J ends lost 4 bases and 6 bases respectively, with 16 bases between them. The CDR3 spans 15 residues. Germline V gene sequence: CDR1 SGHNT, CDR2 YYREEE (reference sequence).